This entry lists 19 T cell receptor beta chains sequenced from one sample in a study of CD8+ T cells in alopecia areata. Combined cutaneous lymph node cells underwent sorting by CD4, CD8alpha, NKG2D, NKG2ACE and additional markers. Investigators isolated RNA and reverse transcribed it into cDNA to act as the sequencing template. The protocol was immunoSEQ multiplex PCR, while the TCRdb copy is restricted to in-frame clones and leaves out a portion. This record lists 200,000 to 300,000 clones, none seen once only, and the top ten clones contain 1.2%. Sequencing was carried out using CD4+ T cells sorted from a lymph node. The receptor set was obtained from a C3H/HeJ mouse with alopecia areata. MHC haplotype of the strain: H2-k.

This clone occurred a few times. The gene symbols are mouse symbols. Coverage ceases 4 residues before the CDR3 finishes, and the germline J gene fills in the end. Other nucleotide sequences in the sample specify the same CDR3. The V call is TRBV1, the J call TRBJ2-3, with a tentative D call TRBD1 (5 bases). Germline-derived CDR1 and CDR2 are NSQYPW and LRSPGD (reference sequence). This CDR3 is 13 amino acids long. V was pared by 1 base and J by 4 bases, with 6 bases between. The part of the CDR3 DNA that was read is TGCACCTGCAGTGCAGGGACAACAGAA. Translation: CTCSAGTTE. The CDR3 in its entirety is CTCSAGTTETLYF.

This clone turned up a few times. Genes and germline come from the mouse. Other DNA sequences in the same sample also yield this CDR3. The CDR3 region is CASSQQTGGNYAEQFF. The part of the CDR3 DNA that was read is TGTGCCAGCAGCCAACAGACTGGGGGGAACTATGCT. The chain is built from TRBV5 and TRBJ2-1; 10 bases match TRBD2. The read finishes 4 residues shy of the CDR3 end, and the germline J gene is used to complete it. V dropped 2 bases and J dropped 1; count of bases not matched to a gene: 2. Germline loops: CDR1 LGHNA, CDR2 YNLKQL (reference sequence). This CDR3 is 16 amino acids long.

A note on this clone: Gene names denote mouse genes. The sequence runs out 3 residues before the end of the CDR3; the remainder is reconstructed from the germline J gene. Additional DNA sequences in this sample encode the identical CDR3. The chain carries TRBV13-1 and TRBJ1-6; TRBD1 might be the D (5 bases). TRBJ1-6 is noted as an ORF with a role that remains uncertain. This CDR3 spans 15 amino acids. With 1 base removed from V and 3 bases from J, the gap between germline ends came to 8 bases. Germline lookup yields CDR1 NSHNY and CDR2 SYGAGN. The DNA read from the CDR3 is TGTGCCAGCAGTGATTCCCAGGGCTATAATTCGCCC. The encoded protein is CASSDSQGYNSP. The full-length CDR3 reads as CASSDSQGYNSPLYF.

Points on this clone: Gene labels here are mouse ones. The read finishes 4 residues shy of the CDR3 end, and the germline J gene is used to complete it. The chain is built from TRBV19 and TRBJ2-1, with a weak D call TRBD1 (6 bases). The CDR3 contains 16 residues. Looked up from germline, CDR1 is FNHDT and CDR2 is SITEND (reference sequence). The V gene lost 5 bases and the J gene lost 4 bases, with 19 bases spanning the gap. CDR3 bases read: TGTGCCAGCAGCCCGAGCCAAGGGACAAAATATGCT. Its protein is CASSPSQGTKYA. The full CDR3 protein reads CASSPSQGTKYAEQFF.

As regards this clone: Mouse gene names apply. The DNA ends 4 residues before the CDR3 does, and the rest of the CDR3 is filled in from the germline J gene. Other DNA variants within this sample encode the same CDR3. The rearrangement links TRBV19 to TRBJ2-1; 7 nucleotides agree with TRBD1. The CDR3 runs to 14 residues. Trimming removed 2 bases from V and 4 bases from J; junction bases left unmatched: 3. Germline V gives CDR1 FNHDT, CDR2 SITEND (reference sequence). The sequenced part of the CDR3 DNA is TGTGCCAGCAGTATGGGGGACAGATATGCT. It codes for CASSMGDRYA. The full-length CDR3 reads as CASSMGDRYAEQFF.

This clone appeared many times. Gene names and germline refer to mouse. The CDR3 sequence: CASSRRQEGDTQYF. CDR3 bases read: TGTGCTAGCAGTAGAAGACAGGAGGGAGAC. The chain links TRBV17 to TRBJ2-5; D may be TRBD1 (6 bases). The sequence runs out 4 residues before the end of the CDR3; the remainder is reconstructed from the germline J gene. From germline, CDR1 is MNHDT and CDR2 YYDKIL. The CDR3 runs to 14 residues.

Remarks on this clone: The gene names here belong to mouse. Other DNA sequences from this sample encode an identical CDR3 as well. The CDR3 DNA, read in part, is TGTGCCAGCAGTGAACTGGGGGGTGCAGAA. It encodes CASSELGGAE. In full, the CDR3 reads CASSELGGAETLYF. This chain connects TRBV13-3 to TRBJ2-3; the match to TRBD2 covers 8 bases. The CDR3 extends 4 residues past the end of the read, so its final part is completed from the germline J gene. Germline-derived CDR1 and CDR2 are NNHDY and SYVADS. The CDR3 consists of 14 residues. Unmatched junction bases numbered 0, after V lost 2 bases and J lost 1 base.

Of note for this clone: Mouse gene names and germline throughout. The read is 4 residues too short to cover the CDR3 end, so that end is filled in from the germline J gene. This CDR3 is also generated by other DNA sequences in the sample. The chain combines TRBV19 with TRBJ2-7, with 9 nucleotides matching TRBD2. Germline CDR1 is FNHDT and CDR2 is SITEND (reference sequence). Trimming at V came to 1 base and at J to 1 base, leaving 0 bases not matched to a gene. This CDR3 is built from 14 residues. CDR3 DNA, as far as it was read: TGTGCCAGCAGTATAACTGGGGGGTCCTAT. It is translated as CASSITGGSY. The entire CDR3 protein is CASSITGGSYEQYF.

As regards this clone: Genes here carry mouse names. The read gets to within 4 residues of the CDR3 end, and the germline J gene fills in the rest. The chain employs TRBV13-3 and TRBJ2-1; D may be TRBD1 (5 bases). This CDR3 comprises 15 residues. V gave up 4 bases and J gave up 3 bases, with 14 bases separating them. Germline V gene data show CDR1 as NNHDY and CDR2 as SYVADS. The CDR3 is CASSPGQIFYAEQFF. The sequenced CDR3 bases are TGTGCCAGCAGTCCTGGACAAATCTTCTATGCT.

This clone was detected only a few times. Genes and germline are mouse. The CDR3 end lies 4 residues beyond the end of the read and is filled in from the germline J gene. The rearrangement links TRBV12-1 to TRBJ1-2, with 10 positions matching TRBD1. The CDR3 covers 15 residues. Germline V gene data show CDR1 as SGHSN and CDR2 as HYEKVE. J gave up 1 base and V 4 bases, and 5 bases lay outside the gene matches. The CDR3 sequence: CASSLGQGVNSDYTF. CDR3 bases read: TGTGCCAGCTCGCTCGGACAGGGGGTAAACTCC. Supplemented by reference TRBV12-1 and TRBJ1-2, the full variable domain reads DSGVVQSPRHIIKEKGGRSVLTCIPISGHSNVVWYQQTLGKELKFLIQHYEKVERDKGFLPSRFSVQQFDDYHSEMNMSALELEDSAMYFCASSLGQGVNSDYTFGSGTRLLVI.

This clone has more than one count but fewer than ten. Germline and genes here are mouse. Read data end 4 residues before the CDR3 end; the end is taken from the germline J gene. The rearrangement joins TRBV17 to TRBJ2-1; no firm D call. Trimming cost V 6 bases and J 3 bases, with 12 bases left between them. The CDR3 is made up of 14 amino acids. Germline values: CDR1 MNHDT, CDR2 YYDKIL. This CDR3 is CASSSTEIYAEQFF. Incomplete CDR3 DNA: TGTGCTAGCAGCAGTACAGAAATCTATGCT.

In this sample, this clone turned up a few times. Here the gene names and germline are mouse. The CDR3 is cut off 4 residues early in the read; its end comes from the germline J gene. The chain is built from TRBV13-1 and TRBJ2-4; tentative D call: TRBD1 (5 bases). The CDR3 has 15 amino acids. Looked up from germline, CDR1 is NSHNY and CDR2 is SYGAGN. V lost 2 bases, J lost 0 bases, and 10 bases lay in between. The DNA read from the CDR3 is TGTGCCAGCAGTGAACCCGACAGTAGTCAAAAC. This encodes CASSEPDSSQN. From start to end, the CDR3 is CASSEPDSSQNTLYF.

This clone was counted only a few times. Any gene name here is a mouse gene name. The CDR3 end lies 4 residues beyond the end of the read and is filled in from the germline J gene. This sequence joins TRBV19 and TRBJ2-3; 9 nucleotides match TRBD2. This CDR3 spans 15 amino acids. Looked up from germline, CDR1 is FNHDT and CDR2 is SITEND (reference sequence). The CDR3: CASSFSRTGEETLYF. Partial CDR3 DNA: TGTGCCAGCAGTTTTTCCCGGACTGGGGAAGAA.

Worth noting for this clone: Gene names and germline match the mouse. CDR3 region: CASRDRDYEQYF. The CDR3 DNA, read in part, is TGTGCTAGCAGAGACAGGGATTAT. This chain links TRBV17 with TRBJ2-7, with 7 bases identical to TRBD1. The observed sequence ends 4 residues before the CDR3 terminus, with the missing tail filled in from the germline J gene. The CDR3 covers 12 residues. The germline gives CDR1 MNHDT, CDR2 YYDKIL.

This clone was picked up a small number of times. Gene names and germline match the mouse. Coverage ceases 4 residues before the CDR3 finishes, and the germline J gene fills in the end. The gene calls are TRBV1 and TRBJ2-7, with D perhaps TRBD1 (6 bases). Germline values: CDR1 NSQYPW, CDR2 LRSPGD (reference sequence). The CDR3 is 13 residues long. This CDR3 reads CTCSAGHPYEQYF. CDR3 DNA (partial): TGCACCTGCAGTGCGGGACATCCTTAT.

This clone was observed at least ten times. The gene names given are mouse names. The CDR3 extends 4 residues past the end of the read, so its final part is completed from the germline J gene. Additional DNA sequences in this sample encode the identical CDR3. The chain carries TRBV31 and TRBJ2-3; D is unresolved. This CDR3 is built from 12 residues. Germline V gene lookup returns CDR1 GKSSPN and CDR2 SITVG. V was trimmed by 0 bases and J by 0 bases, leaving 1 base between them. This CDR3 is CAWSLSAETLYF. CDR3 DNA (partial): TGTGCCTGGAGTCTTAGTGCAGAA.

Turning to this clone: The gene symbols are mouse symbols. Incomplete CDR3 DNA: TGCACCTGCAGTGGGACAGGGATA. Protein: CTCSGTGI. The full CDR3 is CTCSGTGIEVFF. The chain has TRBV1 and TRBJ1-1, with 8 nucleotides matching TRBD1. The read ends 4 residues before the CDR3 terminus; that terminus is restored from the germline J gene. This CDR3 region has 12 residues. Germline V gene sequence: CDR1 NSQYPW, CDR2 LRSPGD (reference sequence). The full variable domain, its missing parts supplied by reference TRBV1 and TRBJ1-1, is VTLLEQNPRWRLVPRGQAVNLRCILKNSQYPWMSWYQQDLQKQLQWLFTLRSPGDKEVKSLPGADYLATRVTDTELRLQVANMSQGRTLYCTCSGTGIEVFFGKGTRLTVV.

Remarks on this clone: Mouse gene names apply. The read gets to within 4 residues of the CDR3 end, and the germline J gene fills in the rest. The rearrangement links TRBV14 to TRBJ2-5, with 8 bases aligning to TRBD2. CDR1 and CDR2 (germline): SGHDT, FRDEAV. Trimming removed 5 bases from V and 2 bases from J; junction bases left unmatched: 4. The CDR3 is made up of 14 amino acids. The part of the CDR3 DNA that was read is TGTGCCAGCAGCTCTGGGGGGACCCAAGAC. This encodes CASSSGGTQD. From start to end, the CDR3 is CASSSGGTQDTQYF.

This clone was seen more than once but under ten times. Mouse gene names and germline throughout. The CDR3 spells CASSAGTGSPNSDYTF. CDR3 DNA, as far as it was read: TGTGCCAGCAGTGCCGGGACAGGGAGCCCAAACTCC. J is TRBJ1-2 and V is TRBV13-1; 9 bases agree with TRBD1. Read sequence stops 4 residues before the CDR3 end, and the germline J gene provides the missing end. The trim removed 3 bases at V and 0 bases at J, leaving 6 bases unmatched. CDR1 is NSHNY and CDR2 is SYGAGN in the germline V gene. This CDR3 contains 16 residues.